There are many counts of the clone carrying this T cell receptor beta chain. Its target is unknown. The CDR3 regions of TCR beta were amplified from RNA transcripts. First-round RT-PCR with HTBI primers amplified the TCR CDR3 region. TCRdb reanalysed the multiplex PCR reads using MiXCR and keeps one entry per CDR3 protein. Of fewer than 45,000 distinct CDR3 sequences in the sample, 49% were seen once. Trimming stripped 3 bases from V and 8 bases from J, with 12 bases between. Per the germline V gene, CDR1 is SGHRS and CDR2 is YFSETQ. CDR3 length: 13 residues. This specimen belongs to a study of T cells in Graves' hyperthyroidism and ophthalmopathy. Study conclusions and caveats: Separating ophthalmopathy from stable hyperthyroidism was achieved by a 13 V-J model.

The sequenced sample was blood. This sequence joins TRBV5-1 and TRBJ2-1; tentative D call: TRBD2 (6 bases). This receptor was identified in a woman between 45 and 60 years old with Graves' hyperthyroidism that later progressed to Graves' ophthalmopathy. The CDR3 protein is CASSYETSYEQFF. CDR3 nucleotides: TGCGCCAGCAGCTATGAGACTAGTTATGAGCAGTTCTTC.